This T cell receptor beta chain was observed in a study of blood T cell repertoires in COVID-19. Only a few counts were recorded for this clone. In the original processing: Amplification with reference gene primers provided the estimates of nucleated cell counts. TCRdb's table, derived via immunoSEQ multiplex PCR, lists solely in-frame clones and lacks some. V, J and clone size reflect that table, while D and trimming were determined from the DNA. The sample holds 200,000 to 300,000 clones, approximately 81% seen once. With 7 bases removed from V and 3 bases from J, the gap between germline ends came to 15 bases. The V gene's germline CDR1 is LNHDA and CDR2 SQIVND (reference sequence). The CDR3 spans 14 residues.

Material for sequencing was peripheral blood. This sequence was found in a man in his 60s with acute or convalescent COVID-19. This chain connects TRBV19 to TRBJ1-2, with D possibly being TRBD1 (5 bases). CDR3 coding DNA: TGTGCCAGTACCCGACAGAAGGCCCACTATGGCTACACCTTC. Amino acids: CASTRQKAHYGYTF.